This T cell receptor beta chain is drawn from a study of regulatory T cells in long-lasting Graves disease. Regarding the study as a whole: The study found TRBV28, TRBJ1-2 and TRBJ2-5 favored in persistent disease.

This clonotype was found a few times. What it binds is not known. Time point indicated: newly diagnosed GD, antithyroid drugs for less than 3 months. PBMCs provided the RNA from which the TCR library was made. CDR1 is LNHDA and CDR2 is SQIVND in the germline V gene (reference sequence). V was cut by 4 bases and J by 2 bases, with 15 bases left in between. The CDR3 sequence is 16 residues long. Both iRepertoire HTBI primers and Arm-PCR of CDR3 regions were used to build the TCR beta libraries. TCRdb fed the multiplex PCR reads into MiXCR, producing one record per CDR3 protein. The table lists hundreds of thousands of distinct CDR3 sequences, about 16% of them singletons. The sample was also linked to a second study, of T cells in Graves' hyperthyroidism and ophthalmopathy. That source reports: Onset of ophthalmopathy came a median 6.5 months after the model predicted it.

Here the sequenced sample was peripheral blood mononuclear cells (PBMCs), taken at new diagnosis, from a patient treated with antithyroid drugs. The clonotype comes from a middle-aged woman with Graves disease. The chain links TRBV19 to TRBJ1-5; D may be TRBD1 (5 bases). CDR3 nucleotide sequence: TGTGCCAGTAGTACCCCAGGGAAAGGCGGCAATCAGCCCCAGCATTTT. The encoded protein is CASSTPGKGGNQPQHF.